The 2 T cell receptor beta chains reported below all come from one sample, sequenced in a study of esophageal squamous cell carcinoma under preoperative chemotherapy. Time point indicated: after preoperative PTX-NDP chemotherapy. TCRdb called the PCR reads again in MiXCR, with one record for every CDR3 protein. The data contain around 11,000 distinct CDR3 sequences, 63% of them singletons. The biological material was taken from a patient given preoperative chemotherapy. The receptors were gathered from a human donor with esophageal squamous cell carcinoma. The donor label of this sample is uncertain.

About this clonotype itself: The junction departs from germline at one end; a sequencing error may be responsible. This sequence joins TRBV7-7 and TRBJ2-3; a possible D gene is TRBD2 (6 bases). Germline assignment: CDR1 SSHAT and CDR2 FNYEAQ (reference sequence). CDR3 size: 13 residues. The CDR3 loop reads CGSGLGSPETQYF. CDR3 in DNA: TGTGGGAGCGGGTTAGGGAGCCCAGAGACGCAGTATTTC.

On this clonotype: At one end the junction does not follow the germline gene, possibly because of a read error. The chain is built from TRBV6-1 and TRBJ2-3; either TRBD1 or TRBD2 may supply D (5 bases each). The length of the CDR3 is 15 residues. Germline CDR1 and CDR2: MNHNS and SASEGT. The CDR3 loop reads CARGLGAGDKETQYF. The CDR3 DNA is TGTGCCAGGGGTTTAGGGGCGGGTGACAAAGAGACGCAGTACTTT.